This paragraph reports one T cell receptor beta chain. In its sample, this clonotype was seen many times. Its antigen is still unknown. Base quality data are lacking; no much larger clone is found one base away. Hyperthyroidism patients were newly diagnosed, with disease duration under 2 months, and aged 18 to 65 years. Any patient with an uncontrolled infection, another autoimmune disease, pregnancy or lactation was excluded. Diagnoses were based on clinical symptoms, serum thyroxine and TRAb, thyroid ultrasound and orbital computed tomography. Blood from progressor patients was drawn when they were first diagnosed with hyperthyroidism, before any ophthalmopathy symptoms appeared. Ficoll-Paque density gradient centrifugation was used to isolate PBMCs from around 10 ml of fresh peripheral blood. Progressor patients were initially diagnosed with Graves' hyperthyroidism and developed ophthalmopathy during follow-up. Total RNA was extracted with Trizol reagent, and quality was checked on an Agilent 2100 Bioanalyzer.

Between the V and J ends, shortened by 5 bases and 6 bases respectively, the junction contains 13 bases. The CDR3 sequence holds 14 residues, the cysteine and phenylalanine included. Only the CDR3 part of the read is kept: 42 bases, read in frame from the first base. Per the germline V gene, MNHNS is the CDR1 and SASEGT is the CDR2. This sample stems from a study of T cells in Graves' hyperthyroidism and ophthalmopathy (dated by TCRdb to about 2019). For the wider study: Peripheral blood was collected at initial diagnosis, before any treatment. To identify distinguishing TCR V-J signatures, a discovery cohort of roughly 100 patients was used, comprising 40 to 45 with Graves' ophthalmopathy and under 60 with stable Graves' hyperthyroidism. Prospective prediction of ophthalmopathy was tested in an independent validation cohort consisting of fewer than 20 hyperthyroidism patients and 15 or so patients who later progressed to ophthalmopathy. The 100 or so discovery patients were randomly split 7:3 into training and test sets. In addition, the study compared T-cell repertoires in thyroid tissue and in blood from six Graves' hyperthyroidism patients. Once sampling was done, hyperthyroidism patients were given methimazole at a starting dose of 30 mg daily, whereas ophthalmopathy patients were given high-dose intravenous methylprednisolone. The paper describes TCR Vbeta CDR3 sequencing of 140 or so peripheral blood samples, made up of 43 ophthalmopathy patients, over 70 hyperthyroidism patients and 17 progressor patients.

TCR beta CDR3 regions were amplified from RNA transcripts. For the first round of RT-PCR on the TCR CDR3, the HTBI primer set was used together with the Qiagen OneStep RT-PCR kit. A second multiplex PCR round built the libraries, followed by size selection and purification. Sequencing of the libraries was done on an Illumina HiSeq2000 using paired-end 100 bp reads. As for how the authors treated the data: SOAPnuke was used to process the raw data, with reads discarded if the reads contained adapters or uncalled bases, had a mean Phred below 15, or lacked an exact constant-primer or identifier match. High-quality paired reads were merged using COPE v1.2.5, and each unique nucleotide sequence was defined as a clonotype. MiTCR v1.1 was used to align clonotypes to the IMGT TRBV, TRBD and TRBJ reference segments. Only V-J combinations with frequency above 0.0001, covering approximately 99% of repertoires, were analysed. A TCS score was defined as the ratio of F50 (clonal expansion) to E x V (chaos), with BLOSUM62-based TCRdist applied between CDR3 peptides within each V-J. Welch's t-statistics and random forest reduced roughly 500 V-J features to around 14, which were used in a naive Bayes classifier (R e1071). TCRdb trimmed the raw reads at Q25, called clones with MiXCR and kept productive beta chains. Each record represents a unique CDR3 protein, reported with the most common genes and DNA among its rows. None of the V and J calls come from the authors' own analysis; TCRdb made them. The sample table records more than 300,000 distinct CDR3 sequences; roughly 15% of these occur just once. The ten largest make up around a third of the sample.

What the study reported, not specific to this receptor: A 13 V-J signature model separated ophthalmopathy from stable hyperthyroidism, with approximately 87% sensitivity and 81% to 83% specificity in cross-validation and 80%/75% in testing. No statistical method was used to fix the sample size in advance, and group allocation was not hidden from the investigators. Blood samples also contained most of the expanded thyroid clonotypes (frequency above 0.001), which suggests that blood repertoires may reflect thyroid immune responses. In validation, the model predicted progression to ophthalmopathy a median of roughly 6.1 months before onset, with approximately 70% sensitivity and roughly 73% specificity.

The rearranged chain carries TRBV6-1 and TRBJ1-4; no D gene can be assigned with confidence. The sequenced sample consisted of blood. The source of this sequence is a woman in her twenties or thirties with Graves' hyperthyroidism that later progressed to Graves' ophthalmopathy. The CDR3 sequence is CASSKDRPHEKLFF. The DNA is as follows: TGTGCCAGCAGTAAGGACCGCCCCCATGAAAAACTGTTTTTT.